The 25 T cell receptor beta chains in this list originate from one sample, sequenced in a study of T cells in Graves' hyperthyroidism and ophthalmopathy. RNA transcripts yielded amplified TCR beta CDR3 regions. The study used the HTBI primer set for a first-round RT-PCR of the TCR CDR3. TCRdb called the multiplex PCR reads again in MiXCR, with one record for every CDR3 protein. The sample records fewer than 650,000 distinct CDR3 sequences, 14% to 15% being singletons. Sequences were obtained from blood. These receptors were collected from a woman in her thirties or forties with Graves' ophthalmopathy.

This clonotype was seen many times. The chain carries TRBV28 and TRBJ2-5; 7 bases fit TRBD1. CDR1 is MDHEN and CDR2 is SYDVKM in the germline V gene. The CDR3 is made up of 16 amino acids. V lost 6 bases to trimming and J lost 5 bases; unmatched junction nucleotides: 15. The CDR3, as DNA: TGTGCCAGCAGACGACTCGGGACAGAGTATAGGGAGACCCAGTACTTC. Protein: CASRRLGTEYRETQYF.

This chain uses TRBV9 with TRBJ2-5, with TRBD1 matching 7 bases. The CDR3 consists of 16 residues. Germline lookup yields CDR1 SGDLS and CDR2 YYNGEE. V lost 0 bases, J lost 4 bases, and 9 bases stayed unmatched. The CDR3: CASSVGSGGLGETQYF. In DNA form, the CDR3 reads TGTGCCAGCAGCGTAGGATCAGGGGGATTAGGAGAGACCCAGTACTTC.

The sample holds many counts of this clonotype. The chain joins TRBV7-3 to TRBJ1-1, with D maybe TRBD1 (5 bases). The CDR3 runs 14 residues. Between the trimmed V and J ends, which lost 5 bases and 1 base, there was a span of 11 bases. CDR1 and CDR2 (germline): SGHTA, FQGTGA. The CDR3 loop is CASSIGQGNTEAFF. The CDR3, as DNA: TGTGCCAGCAGCATCGGACAAGGGAACACTGAAGCTTTCTTT.

The chain employs TRBV2 and TRBJ1-1; D remains unclear. V lost 6 bases and J lost 2, with 16 bases in between. Germline-derived CDR1 and CDR2 are SNHLY and FYNNEI. The length of the CDR3 is 15 residues. CDR3 loop: CASSEWVGLNTEAFF. The CDR3 region has the DNA TGTGCCAGCAGCGAGTGGGTGGGTCTAAACACTGAAGCTTTCTTT.

The sample holds many counts of this clonotype. The genes are TRBV3-1 and TRBJ1-5, with D uncertain. This CDR3 comprises 15 residues. The V gene's germline CDR1 is LGHDT and CDR2 YNNKEL (reference sequence). V was shortened by 0 bases and J by 5 bases, with 11 bases between the two germline ends. The CDR3 nucleotides read TGTGCCAGCAGCCAAGATACCAGGATCCATCAGCCCCAGCATTTT. Its protein is CASSQDTRIHQPQHF.

This clonotype was detected many times. The CDR3 region has the DNA TGCGCCAGCAGCTTCAGCGGGAGGACGGACGAGCAGTACTTC. Residues: CASSFSGRTDEQYF. The genes are TRBV5-1 and TRBJ2-7; 9 nucleotides match TRBD2. CDR3 length: 14 residues. The J segment lost 5 bases and the V segment lost 2 bases, leaving 5 bases of the junction unmatched. CDR1 is SGHRS, CDR2 YFSETQ, per germline.

This clonotype has just one count. The chain is built from TRBV29-1 and TRBJ2-5; D gene ambiguous. With 6 bases removed from V and 7 bases from J, the gap between germline ends came to 15 bases. The CDR3 runs 12 residues. Germline-derived CDR1 and CDR2 are SQVTM and ANQGSEA. The CDR3 sequence is CSVKTAVGTQYF. The CDR3 nucleotides read TGCAGCGTGAAGACGGCGGTGGGGACCCAGTACTTC.

This clonotype showed up many times. The chain combines TRBV28 with TRBJ2-5; D remains unclear. Trimming left V 5 bases short and J 5 bases short, with 21 bases between. This CDR3 is built from 16 residues. The V gene's germline CDR1 is MDHEN and CDR2 SYDVKM. The CDR3 loop reads CASSPYVELRWETQYF. DNA of the CDR3: TGTGCCAGCAGTCCCTACGTTGAGCTACGGTGGGAGACCCAGTACTTC. The whole variable domain, filled in from reference TRBV28 and TRBJ2-5, reads DVKVTQSSRYLVKRTGEKVFLECVQDMDHENMFWYRQDPGLGLRLIYFSYDVKMKEKGDIPEGYSVSREKKERFSLILESASTNQTSMYLCASSPYVELRWETQYFGPGTRLLVL.

The sample holds many counts of this clonotype. The V gene is TRBV12-3 or TRBV12-4, the J gene TRBJ2-7, with 8 bases lining up with TRBD1. This CDR3 contains 16 residues. V dropped 3 bases and J dropped 7; count of bases not matched to a gene: 14. CDR3 coding DNA: TGTGCCAGCAGTTTGGGAGGACAGGGTTTATTGGGAGAGCAGTACTTC. Translating gives CASSLGGQGLLGEQYF.

This clonotype was detected ten times or more. DNA of the CDR3: TGCAGCGTTGAAGATATCGAGAACACTGAAGCTTTCTTT. It yields the protein CSVEDIENTEAFF. The chain joins TRBV29-1 to TRBJ1-1; D remains ambiguous. Between the trimmed V and J ends, which lost 0 bases and 1 base, there was a span of 6 bases. Germline V gene data show CDR1 as SQVTM and CDR2 as ANQGSEA. This CDR3 spans 13 amino acids.

V is TRBV6-2 or TRBV6-3 and J is TRBJ2-7; 11 bases are shared with TRBD2. This CDR3 is 15 amino acids long. V gave up 2 bases and J gave up 5 bases; unmatched junction bases: 5. Germline V gene sequence: CDR1 MNHEY, CDR2 SVGEGT. In DNA, the CDR3 is TGTGCCAGCAGTTACGGGGCTAGCGGGAGGAACGAGCAGTACTTC. Translated: CASSYGASGRNEQYF.

This clonotype was observed many times. The V and J genes are TRBV30 and TRBJ1-1; D is perhaps TRBD1 (6 bases). Between the trimmed V and J ends, which lost 2 bases and 2 bases, there was a span of 12 bases. CDR1 and CDR2 from the germline V gene are GTSNPN and SVGIG (reference sequence). The CDR3 consists of 14 residues. CDR3: CAWSPGHANTEAFF. CDR3 DNA sequence: TGTGCCTGGAGTCCGGGACACGCAAACACTGAAGCTTTCTTT.

This clonotype was counted at least ten times. The chain carries TRBV10-3 and TRBJ1-3; D call uncertain. The CDR3 runs 15 residues. V lost 10 bases, J lost 0 bases, and 16 bases lay in between. Germline V CDR1 and CDR2: ENHRY, SYGVKD. CDR3 sequence: CATTGEAISGNTIYF. The CDR3 region has the DNA TGTGCCACCACGGGTGAGGCGATCTCTGGAAACACCATATATTTT.

This clonotype came up many times. The rearrangement joins TRBV7-2 to TRBJ2-4; possibly TRBD2 for D (6 bases). The CDR3 consists of 15 residues. Germline V CDR1 and CDR2: SGHTA, FQGNSA. Trimming removed 4 bases from V and 7 bases from J, with 17 bases in between. For the CDR3, the DNA is TGTGCCAGCAGCTCAGCGGCTCCCGGAGGGAACATTCAGTACTTC. It specifies CASSSAAPGGNIQYF. The entire variable domain, with the rest obtained from reference TRBV7-2 and TRBJ2-4, is as follows: GAGVSQSPSNKVTEKGKDVELRCDPISGHTALYWYRQSLGQGLEFLIYFQGNSAPDKSGLPSDRFSAERTGGSVSTLTIQRTQQEDSAVYLCASSSAAPGGNIQYFGAGTRLSVL.

In its sample, this clonotype was seen many times. The rearrangement links TRBV29-1 to TRBJ1-3; D might be TRBD1 (5 bases). Germline-derived CDR1 and CDR2 are SQVTM and ANQGSEA. The V end was cut by 7 bases, the J end by 0 bases, with 10 bases between. The CDR3 is made up of 13 amino acids. As DNA, the CDR3 is TGCAGCGCCGCGACAGCCTCTGGAAACACCATATATTTT. Translation gives CSAATASGNTIYF.

This chain joins TRBV7-9 and TRBJ2-7; a weak D match, TRBD2 (5 bases). The length of the CDR3 is 15 residues. V was clipped by 6 bases and J by 3 bases, with 18 bases between them. Germline V gene lookup returns CDR1 SEHNR and CDR2 FQNEAQ (reference sequence). The CDR3 DNA reads TGTGCCAGCAGTAATACGGAGGAGGCGATCTACGAGCAGTACTTC. Residues: CASSNTEEAIYEQYF.

V gene TRBV4-1 combines with J gene TRBJ1-1; possibly TRBD1 for D (6 bases). V lost 3 bases, J lost 4 bases, and 18 bases lay in between. This CDR3 has 16 residues. The germline CDR1 and CDR2 sequences are MGHRA and YSYEKL. CDR3 loop: CASSQSMGAQSTEAFF. The CDR3 bases are TGCGCCAGCAGCCAGAGTATGGGGGCCCAAAGCACTGAAGCTTTCTTT.

This clonotype was observed at least ten times. CDR3 sequence reads: CAWSPRGDEQYF. In nucleotides, the CDR3 is TGTGCCTGGAGTCCGCGGGGAGACGAGCAGTACTTC. The rearrangement joins TRBV30 to TRBJ2-7, with a weak D call TRBD2 (6 bases). This CDR3 comprises 12 residues. With 2 bases removed from V and 5 bases from J, the gap between germline ends came to 10 bases. Germline V gene sequence: CDR1 GTSNPN, CDR2 SVGIG (reference sequence).

This clonotype has a count of ten or more. The gene calls are TRBV20-1 and TRBJ2-5; weak D call: TRBD1 (6 bases). This CDR3 region has 19 residues. The germline gives CDR1 DFQATT, CDR2 SNEGSKA (reference sequence). V was clipped by 0 bases and J by 5 bases, with 28 bases between them. This CDR3 reads CSARDGPGDGVGRLETQYF. The CDR3 DNA reads as TGCAGTGCTAGAGATGGCCCAGGGGACGGGGTTGGTCGGTTGGAGACCCAGTACTTC.

This chain uses TRBV5-1 with TRBJ1-1; 7 positions agree with TRBD1. Germline V gene lookup returns CDR1 SGHRS and CDR2 YFSETQ. The CDR3 is made up of 15 amino acids. V trimming: 0 bases; J trimming: 1 base; junction bases outside the gene matches: 3. The CDR3 loop reads CASSLEWDRNTEAFF. DNA of the CDR3: TGCGCCAGCAGCTTGGAATGGGACAGGAACACTGAAGCTTTCTTT.

This clonotype was counted ten times or more. This rearrangement joins TRBV28 to TRBJ2-7, with TRBD2 matching 9 bases. Germline V gene data show CDR1 as MDHEN and CDR2 as SYDVKM. CDR3 length: 15 amino acids. With V trimmed by 6 bases and J by 3 bases, 9 bases remained unmatched. The CDR3 sequence is CASRPGTSIFYEQYF. In DNA form, the CDR3 reads TGTGCCAGCAGGCCCGGGACTAGCATTTTCTACGAGCAGTACTTC.

This clonotype was counted many times. The chain employs TRBV28 and TRBJ1-1; D perhaps matches TRBD1 (6 bases). Looked up from germline, CDR1 is MDHEN and CDR2 is SYDVKM. CDR3 size: 14 residues. Trimming removed 9 bases from V and 0 bases from J, with 14 bases in between. The CDR3 DNA sequence: TGTGCCAGTAACCCGGGGGCAGTGAACACTGAAGCTTTCTTT. Its translation is CASNPGAVNTEAFF. The complete variable domain, with remaining parts taken from reference TRBV28 and TRBJ1-1, reads DVKVTQSSRYLVKRTGEKVFLECVQDMDHENMFWYRQDPGLGLRLIYFSYDVKMKEKGDIPEGYSVSREKKERFSLILESASTNQTSMYLCASNPGAVNTEAFFGQGTRLTVV.

In nucleotides, the CDR3 is TGTGCCACCAGCAGTGACAGGACCGTTAGCAATCAGCCCCAGCATTTT. Translating it yields CATSSDRTVSNQPQHF. The V gene is TRBV15, the J gene TRBJ1-5, with a weak D call TRBD1 (6 bases). The ends were cut back, 3 bases at V and 0 bases at J, with 12 bases in the middle. The V gene's germline CDR1 is LNHNV and CDR2 YYDKDF (reference sequence). This CDR3 is 16 amino acids long. Full variable domain (missing parts from reference TRBV15 and TRBJ1-5): DAMVIQNPRYQVTQFGKPVTLSCSQTLNHNVMYWYQQKSSQAPKLLFHYYDKDFNNEADTPDNFQSRRPNTSFCFLDIRSPGLGDTAMYLCATSSDRTVSNQPQHFGDGTRLSIL.

This clonotype has ten or more counts. This chain joins TRBV2 and TRBJ1-1; D gene ambiguous. V gave up 1 base and J gave up 7 bases, with 7 bases separating them. CDR3 length: 12 residues. Germline lookup yields CDR1 SNHLY and CDR2 FYNNEI. CDR3 DNA sequence: TGTGCCAGCAGTGAAGGTGTCTTTGAAGCTTTCTTT. Protein product: CASSEGVFEAFF.

This clonotype showed up many times. One junction end disagrees with the germline gene, perhaps due to a read error. V gene TRBV7-9 combines with J gene TRBJ2-7; possible D gene TRBD2, 5 bases. This CDR3 has 12 amino acids. Germline-derived CDR1 and CDR2 are SEHNR and FQNEAQ (reference sequence). CDR3 nucleotide sequence: TGTGCCGGCAGCTTATCTGGCGGGGAGCAGTACTTC. Translating gives CAGSLSGGEQYF.